This T cell receptor beta chain is drawn from a study of blood T cell repertoires in COVID-19. Study as a whole: The United States, Italy and Spain provided the acute and convalescent COVID-19 samples. Sources were T cells, B-cell-depleted T cells, or PBMCs; the material itself was cDNA or gDNA.

In germline, CDR1 is MDHEN, CDR2 SYDVKM. The CDR3 contains 16 residues. V lost 2 bases, J lost 5 bases, and 9 bases stayed unmatched. Seattle's enrolled individuals joined amid active infection and were then monitored longitudinally. In the study's own analysis: Estimation of nucleated cell counts was performed using reference gene primer amplification. This table comes from immunoSEQ multiplex PCR, and its TCRdb copy is limited to in-frame clones, with some not included. V, J and clone size are those of that table, while D and trimming were read from the DNA. This sample carries over 150,000 clones, 84% of them seen once, and the ten largest clones take about 2.5%.

The sequenced material came from peripheral blood. The source is a woman aged 80 or over with COVID-19, enrolled during active disease. This chain connects TRBV28 to TRBJ2-5; 9 bases agree with TRBD2. As DNA, the CDR3 is TGTGCCAGCAGTTTACCTAGCGGGATATTTCAGGAGACCCAGTACTTC. This sequence encodes CASSLPSGIFQETQYF.